A selection of T cell receptor beta chains follows, all from one sample in a study of shared clonotypes between healthy human individuals. Sequencing was performed with immunoSEQ multiplex PCR; in TCRdb, only in-frame clones are kept and a portion is missing. The data hold about 680,000 clones, with approximately 73% observed a single time. The material sequenced was memory CD4+ T cells sorted from blood. These receptors all come from a woman aged 30 to 39 in good health. Each CDR3 is given with its conserved first and last residue. The D gene is left open where the match is weak. Expanded clones get a size class; other rows say once, few or many, or leave the size out.

J | length | D | size | V | DNA | CDR3
TRBJ2-2 | 19 | TRBD2 | - | TRBV27 | TGTGCCAGCAGTCCCACGGGACTAGCGGGAGGGCCGAACACCGGGGAGCTGTTTTTT | CASSPTGLAGGPNTGELFF
TRBJ1-3 | 18 | TRBD1 | - | TRBV28 | TGTGCCAGCAGTTTATCAACCGGGACAGGGTTCGGAGGAAACACCATATATTTT | CASSLSTGTGFGGNTIYF
TRBJ1-1 | 16 | - | - | TRBV7-9 | TGTGCCAGCAGCTTAGGAGGACCGGGACGGACGACTGAAGCTTTCTTT | CASSLGGPGRTTEAFF
TRBJ1-1 | 13 | - | - | TRBV28 | TGTGCCAGCAGTTTCTCACAGGGCGGCAGGACTTTCTTT | CASSFSQGGRTFF
TRBJ1-6 | 14 | - | - | TRBV30 | TGTGCCTGGATGATGGCAGGGTATAATTCACCCCTCCACTTT | CAWMMAGYNSPLHF
TRBJ2-7 | 14 | - | - | TRBV5-5 | TGTGCCAGCAGCTTGGCCATGTGGAAGGACGAGCAGTACTTC | CASSLAMWKDEQYF
TRBJ1-2 | 12 | - | - | TRBV28 | TGTGCCAGCAGTCCCCCCCAGCTAGGCTACACCTTC | CASSPPQLGYTF
TRBJ2-1 | 15 | TRBD2 | - | TRBV5-5 | TGTGCCAGCAGCTCCTCCGGGACTAGCGGGGGTGTGCGGTTCTTC | CASSSSGTSGGVRFF
TRBJ2-2 | 16 | TRBD1 | - | TRBV27 | TGTGCCAGCAGTTTATTTGCGGCAGGGGGCACCGGGGAGCTGTTTTTT | CASSLFAAGGTGELFF
TRBJ1-1 | 13 | - | - | TRBV19 | TGTGCCAGTAGTACCTCCATTTCCACTGAAGCTTTCTTT | CASSTSISTEAFF
TRBJ2-7 | 15 | - | - | TRBV4-2 | TGTGCCAGCAGCCACACCCAGGGGGGGGAGAGGGAGCAGTACTTC | CASSHTQGGEREQYF
TRBJ2-1 | 16 | - | few | TRBV19 | TGTGCCAGTAGTATTGGGGACCGATCGTCGGCGAGGAAGCAGTTCTTC | CASSIGDRSSARKQFF
TRBJ1-2 | 12 | - | - | TRBV18 | TGTGCCAGCTCACAGGCAAACTATGGCTACACCTTC | CASSQANYGYTF
TRBJ2-3 | 17 | TRBD2 | - | TRBV5-6 | TGTGCCAGCAGCTTACGGACTAGCGGGATCCACATAGATACGCAGTATTTT | CASSLRTSGIHIDTQYF
TRBJ2-1 | 16 | TRBD2 | - | TRBV19 | TGTGCCAGTAGGCAGCGGTGGGCTAGCGGTAACAATGAGCAGTTCTTC | CASRQRWASGNNEQFF
TRBJ1-4 | 14 | - | - | TRBV5-1 | TGCGCCAGCAGCCTGGGGGAAACTAATGAAAAACTGTTTTTT | CASSLGETNEKLFF
TRBJ2-3 | 17 | TRBD2 | - | TRBV4-2 | TGTGCCAGCAGCCAAGATGGGACTAGCGGAAGCACAGATACGCAGTATTTT | CASSQDGTSGSTDTQYF
TRBJ1-4 | 15 | TRBD1 | - | TRBV7-9 | TGTGCCAGCAGCGTATCCGGGACAGGGTGGGAAAAACTGTTTTTT | CASSVSGTGWEKLFF
TRBJ2-3 | 18 | - | - | TRBV13 | TGTGCCAGCAGCTTATATGGGGAGAGCCCCATGACCCACGATACGCAGTATTTT | CASSLYGESPMTHDTQYF
TRBJ2-5 | 14 | - | few | TRBV27 | TGTGCCAGCAGTCCTTCTTCCCTTCGGGAGACCCAGTACTTC | CASSPSSLRETQYF
TRBJ2-7 | 14 | - | - | TRBV5-1 | TGCGCCAGCAGCTTGGAGGACTTTGGGTACGAGCAGTACTTC | CASSLEDFGYEQYF
TRBJ2-2 | 15 | TRBD1 | - | TRBV11-3 | TGTGCCAGCAGCGGACAGGGCGCGAACACCGGGGAGCTGTTTTTT | CASSGQGANTGELFF
TRBJ2-2 | 16 | - | - | TRBV11-3 | TGTGCCAGCAGCTTAGGGGGCAGGGCAGCGGCCGGGGAGCTGTTTTTT | CASSLGGRAAAGELFF
TRBJ2-5 | 13 | - | - | TRBV6-4 | TGTGCCAGCAGCAGGGGCACGGGAGAGACCCAGTACTTC | CASSRGTGETQYF
TRBJ2-7 | 11 | TRBD1 | - | TRBV5-1 | TGCGCCAGCAGCGGAGGGACAGGGCAGTACTTC | CASSGGTGQYF
TRBJ2-2 | 15 | - | - | TRBV5-1 | TGCGCCAGCAGCTTGGACGGAACGAACACCGGGGAGCTGTTTTTT | CASSLDGTNTGELFF
TRBJ1-2 | 13 | TRBD1 | few | TRBV7-9 | TGTGCCAGCAGCTTACAGGGGGCGGGTGGCTACACCTTC | CASSLQGAGGYTF
TRBJ2-1 | 15 | TRBD2 | - | TRBV5-1 | TGCGCCAGCAGCTTGGGGCTAGCGGGGAACAATGAGCAGTTCTTC | CASSLGLAGNNEQFF
TRBJ1-3 | 13 | - | few | TRBV9 | TGTGCCAGCAGCCCCTCCCCTGGAAACACCATATATTTT | CASSPSPGNTIYF
TRBJ2-1 | 14 | TRBD1 | - | TRBV2 | TGTGCCAGTGGCCAGGACAGGGCGAACAATGAGCAGTTCTTC | CASGQDRANNEQFF
TRBJ2-7 | 17 | TRBD2 | - | TRBV19 | TGTGCCAGTAGTCGTTTCGCCGGGACTAGCGATACCTACGAGCAGTACTTC | CASSRFAGTSDTYEQYF
TRBJ1-2 | 15 | TRBD1 | - | TRBV5-5 | TGTGCCAGCAGCTGGGCAGGGGGCTCCTATATCGGCTACACCTTC | CASSWAGGSYIGYTF
TRBJ2-1 | 16 | TRBD1 | - | TRBV18 | TGTGCCAGCTCACCAGGGCGGGACAGGGGGCTGAATGAGCAGTTCTTC | CASSPGRDRGLNEQFF
TRBJ2-5 | 15 | - | - | TRBV15 | TGTGCCACCAGCAGAGATCGGGCCCACCGGGAGACCCAGTACTTC | CATSRDRAHRETQYF
TRBJ2-2 | 15 | TRBD2 | once | TRBV11-2 | TGTGCCAGCAGCTTCCATAGCGGGAGCGGCGGGGAGCTGTTTTTT | CASSFHSGSGGELFF
TRBJ2-3 | 14 | - | - | TRBV29-1 | TGCAGCGTCGTTCGGGACCCTGCCACAGATACGCAGTATTTT | CSVVRDPATDTQYF
TRBJ1-1 | 13 | - | - | TRBV4-1 | TGCGCCAGCAGCCAACCAGCAGGGTCTGAAGCTTTCTTT | CASSQPAGSEAFF
TRBJ2-5 | 14 | - | - | TRBV7-8 | TGTGCCAGCAGCTTAGGTAAGGGAGAGGAGACCCAGTACTTC | CASSLGKGEETQYF
TRBJ1-1 | 12 | - | many | TRBV18 | TGTGCCAGCTCACGGCAGGGTGGTGAAGCTTTCTTT | CASSRQGGEAFF
TRBJ2-2 | 16 | TRBD2 | - | TRBV7-8 | TGTGCCAGCAGCTCCCTGCCTAGCGGGAGGGCCGGGGAGCTGTTTTTT | CASSSLPSGRAGELFF
TRBJ2-7 | 14 | - | - | TRBV28 | TGTGCCGCCTGGGCACAGGGAGACTCCTACGAGCAGTACTTC | CAAWAQGDSYEQYF
TRBJ1-2 | 13 | - | - | TRBV7-9 | TGTGCCAGCAGCTTAGTAGGGAACTATGGCTACACCTTC | CASSLVGNYGYTF
TRBJ1-2 | 12 | - | - | TRBV14 | TGTGCCAGCAGCCAAGAGCAGGTGGGCTACACCTTC | CASSQEQVGYTF
TRBJ2-1 | 16 | - | - | TRBV14 | TGTGCCAGCAGCCAAGTCGGCGGGCAAATAAACAATGAGCAGTTCTTC | CASSQVGGQINNEQFF
TRBJ2-5 | 14 | - | - | TRBV10-3 | TGTGCCATCAGACCGTCGGTGGGTCCGGAGACCCAGTACTTC | CAIRPSVGPETQYF
TRBJ2-2 | 14 | TRBD1 | - | TRBV30 | TGTGCCTGGAGTACTACAGGGGGCCCCGGGGAGCTGTTTTTT | CAWSTTGGPGELFF
TRBJ2-1 | 16 | - | - | TRBV10-2 | TGCGCCAGCAGTGAGCGCTTGTCAGGGGCTTTGAATGAGCAGTTCTTC | CASSERLSGALNEQFF
TRBJ2-1 | 14 | - | once | TRBV27 | TGTGCCAGGGGAGACAGAAACCCAAACAATGAGCAGTTCTTC | CARGDRNPNNEQFF
TRBJ2-7 | 15 | - | - | TRBV4-2 | TGTGCCAGCAGCCAAGGCACTACTATATCCTACGAGCAGTACTTC | CASSQGTTISYEQYF
TRBJ2-3 | 16 | - | - | TRBV19 | TGTGCCAGTAGTCGCACACTAGCAGCCGCCCGAGATACGCAGTATTTT | CASSRTLAAARDTQYF